The 29 T cell receptor beta chains below were found in one sample sequenced in a study of T cell responses to AZD1222 COVID-19 vaccine. The repertoire was sequenced with immunoSEQ multiplex PCR; TCRdb's copy has only in-frame clones and lacks some. The data show 95,000 or so clones, approximately 91% seen once. The sequences come from peripheral blood, collected on day 0 of AZD1222 vaccination. The origin of the receptors is an adult in good health.

The chain has TRBV25-1 and TRBJ2-5, with D maybe TRBD1 (7 bases). Trimming removed 3 bases at V and 5 bases at J, with 22 bases between. The CDR3 is 17 residues long. The germline gives CDR1 MGHDK, CDR2 SYGVNS. As DNA, the CDR3 is TGTGCCAGCAGTGATCCCCGGGACAGCCCGGGGGCGGAGACCCAGTACTTC. Translated: CASSDPRDSPGAETQYF.

This sequence joins TRBV29-1 and TRBJ2-5; 9 nucleotides align to TRBD2. The junction had 4 bases not matched to a gene; V was cut back by 4 bases and J by 1 base. CDR1 is SQVTM and CDR2 is ANQGSEA in the germline V gene. This CDR3 contains 14 residues. Written as DNA, the CDR3 is TGCAGCGTTGGACCAGCGGGGGGCCAAGAGACCCAGTACTTC. It yields the protein CSVGPAGGQETQYF.

CDR3 residues: CASSLQGSGYTF. CDR3 bases: TGCGCCAGCAGCTTGCAGGGTTCTGGCTACACCTTC. This rearrangement joins TRBV5-1 to TRBJ1-2, with TRBD1 as a possible D gene (5 bases). This CDR3 spans 12 amino acids. The V and J ends lost 1 base and 7 bases respectively, with 8 bases between them. Germline CDR1 and CDR2: SGHRS and YFSETQ.

V is TRBV6-6 and J is TRBJ1-2; perhaps TRBD1 as D (6 bases). Germline CDR1 and CDR2: MNHNY and SVGAGI (reference sequence). This CDR3 is built from 15 residues. The ends were cut back, 0 bases at V and 7 bases at J, with 15 bases in the middle. Here the CDR3 DNA reads TGTGCCAGCAGTTACTCGTCACAGGGTACGATTGGCTACACCTTC. Its protein is CASSYSSQGTIGYTF.

The chain combines TRBV18 with TRBJ2-7; D unresolved. Deletions cut 2 bases from V and 1 base from J, with 6 bases between. The length of the CDR3 is 13 residues. Germline CDR1 KGHSH, CDR2 LQKENI. CDR3 coding DNA: TGTGCCAGCTCACCAATGGTTTCCTACGAGCAGTACTTC. Translation: CASSPMVSYEQYF.

The chain recombines TRBV5-1 with TRBJ1-3, with TRBD1 matching over 7 bases. Germline-derived CDR1 and CDR2 are SGHRS and YFSETQ. V was clipped by 4 bases and J by 1 base; unmatched bases: 2. The CDR3 length is 14 residues. CDR3 sequence (DNA): TGCGCCAGCAGCCAGGGACAGTCTGGAAACACCATATATTTT. It codes for CASSQGQSGNTIYF. The entire variable domain, with the rest obtained from reference TRBV5-1 and TRBJ1-3, is as follows: KAGVTQTPRYLIKTRGQQVTLSCSPISGHRSVSWYQQTPGQGLQFLFEYFSETQRNKGNFPGRFSGRQFSNSRSEMNVSTLELGDSALYLCASSQGQSGNTIYFGEGSWLTVV.

This rearrangement joins TRBV5-5 to TRBJ1-5; 11 bases align to TRBD1. The V gene's germline CDR1 is SGHKS and CDR2 YYEKEE (reference sequence). The J segment lost 2 bases and the V segment lost 2 bases, leaving 6 bases of the junction unmatched. The CDR3 runs to 17 residues. The CDR3 nucleotides read TGTGCCAGCAGCTTCGGACAGGGGGCCGGGGGCAATCAGCCCCAGCATTTT. Translation: CASSFGQGAGGNQPQHF.

The sample holds one count of this clone. The chain joins TRBV2 to TRBJ1-2; 7 bases agree with TRBD1. The CDR3 loop spans 14 amino acids. V lost 8 bases, J lost 6 bases, and 12 bases stayed unmatched. The germline V gene has CDR1 SNHLY and CDR2 FYNNEI. CDR3 in amino acids: CASRRSGTADGYTF. Written as DNA, the CDR3 is TGTGCCAGCCGAAGGTCTGGGACAGCCGATGGCTACACCTTC.

CDR3: CASSYSPDSPLHF. CDR3 nucleotide sequence: TGTGCCAGCAGTTACTCCCCCGATTCACCCCTCCACTTT. The chain combines TRBV6-5 with TRBJ1-6; D not certain. The germline gives CDR1 MNHEY, CDR2 SVGAGI. This CDR3 region has 13 residues. V was pared by 0 bases and J by 8 bases, with 5 bases between.

The rearrangement uses TRBV19 and TRBJ1-2, with a possible D match to TRBD1 (5 bases). The CDR3 sequence is 16 residues long. V gave up 4 bases and J gave up 5 bases, with 20 bases separating them. Germline V CDR1 and CDR2: LNHDA, SQIVND (reference sequence). The CDR3 here is CASSRAGDASGYGYTF. In DNA, the CDR3 is TGTGCCAGTAGTAGAGCCGGGGACGCCTCCGGATATGGCTACACCTTC.

The V gene is TRBV2, the J gene TRBJ1-2; D remains unclear. The CDR3 spans 12 residues. From germline, CDR1 is SNHLY and CDR2 FYNNEI. Trimming stripped 4 bases from V and 8 bases from J, with 11 bases between. The CDR3 DNA reads TGTGCCAGCAGTGTGAAAGGTACCGGCTACACCTTC. Translation: CASSVKGTGYTF.

The V gene is TRBV10-2, the J gene TRBJ1-5; D possibly corresponds to TRBD1 (6 bases). CDR3 length equals 14 residues. Trimming left V 5 bases short and J 3 bases short, with 11 bases between. Germline CDR1 and CDR2: WSHSY and SAAADI. CDR3 amino acids: CASSFSGDNQPQHF. DNA for the CDR3: TGCGCCAGCAGTTTTTCAGGGGACAATCAGCCCCAGCATTTT.

The CDR3 DNA reads TGCGCCACACGACAGTCTAGGTTCAATCAGCCCCAGCATTTT. Translated, it gives CATRQSRFNQPQHF. The V call is TRBV10-2, the J call TRBJ1-5; D perhaps matches TRBD1 (5 bases). The CDR3 extends over 14 amino acids. With 10 bases removed from V and 3 bases from J, the gap between germline ends came to 16 bases. Germline V gives CDR1 WSHSY, CDR2 SAAADI.

The CDR3 reads CASSIGGRQETQYF. DNA of the CDR3: TGTGCCAGTAGTATAGGTGGGCGCCAAGAGACCCAGTACTTC. J is TRBJ2-5 and V is TRBV19, with D unclear. Germline CDR1 LNHDA, CDR2 SQIVND (reference sequence). This CDR3 contains 14 residues. V shed 1 base and J shed 1 base, with 7 bases lying between them.

The chain employs TRBV19 and TRBJ1-4; the D is unclear. The CDR3 is 12 amino acids. The V gene's germline CDR1 is LNHDA and CDR2 SQIVND (reference sequence). The V end was cut by 5 bases, the J end by 8 bases, with 9 bases between. CDR3 in amino acids: CASSATQEKLFF. The CDR3 DNA sequence: TGTGCCAGTAGTGCGACACAGGAAAAACTGTTTTTT.

The chain combines TRBV7-2 with TRBJ2-7, with 9 bases lining up with TRBD1. Germline-derived CDR1 and CDR2 are SGHTA and FQGNSA. Trimming took 3 bases from V and 6 from J; bases not matched to a gene: 9. The CDR3 is 15 amino acids. The CDR3 bases are TGTGCCAGCAGCTTGGGGGGACAGGGTCCCTCCGAGCAGTACTTC. Translated: CASSLGGQGPSEQYF.

The J gene is TRBJ2-7, the V gene TRBV27; D is perhaps TRBD1 (6 bases). The CDR3 is made up of 14 amino acids. Trimming pared 1 base from V and 6 bases from J, leaving 13 bases between. From germline, CDR1 is MNHEY and CDR2 SMNVEV (reference sequence). CDR3 sequence (DNA): TGTGCCAGCAGTTTATTCCTACAGGGTTCCGAGCAGTACTTC. The encoded protein is CASSLFLQGSEQYF.

The rearrangement joins TRBV7-9 to TRBJ1-1; D remains unclear. CDR3 length equals 13 residues. From germline, CDR1 is SEHNR and CDR2 FQNEAQ (reference sequence). V was clipped by 5 bases and J by 7 bases, with 14 bases between them. In nucleotides, the CDR3 is TGTGCCAGCAGCCAGACACGCTTCCTTGAAGCTTTCTTT. Translating it yields CASSQTRFLEAFF.

V gene TRBV11-1 combines with J gene TRBJ2-2, with D uncertain. This CDR3 spans 14 amino acids. Germline CDR1 SGHAT, CDR2 FQDESV (reference sequence). V was shortened by 3 bases and J by 0 bases, with 5 bases between the two germline ends. DNA of the CDR3: TGTGCCAGCAGCTTTTCCTCGAACACCGGGGAGCTGTTTTTT. Amino acids: CASSFSSNTGELFF.

The chain employs TRBV5-6 and TRBJ1-1, with D unresolved. Deletions cut 0 bases from V and 5 bases from J, with 11 bases between. CDR3 length: 14 residues. Germline assignment: CDR1 SGHDT and CDR2 YYEEEE. The CDR3 region has the DNA TGTGCCAGCAGCTTGGGTCTTATTAGGACTGAAGCTTTCTTT. Protein sequence: CASSLGLIRTEAFF.

This chain links TRBV11-2 with TRBJ1-3; TRBD1 might be the D (6 bases). Germline loops: CDR1 SGHAT, CDR2 FQNNGV. This CDR3 is 15 amino acids long. Trimming cost V 5 bases and J 7 bases, with 18 bases left between them. The DNA of the CDR3 is TGTGCCAGCAGCACAGACAGGTTTGGATCCAACACCATATATTTT. This gives the protein CASSTDRFGSNTIYF.

The chain is built from TRBV28 and TRBJ1-3; D is unresolved. V lost 2 bases, J lost 8 bases, and 13 bases lay in between. This CDR3 spans 14 amino acids. Germline-derived CDR1 and CDR2 are MDHEN and SYDVKM. CDR3 bases: TGTGCCAGCAGTTTAGGCCTAAGAAAGGACACCATATATTTT. This encodes CASSLGLRKDTIYF.

The rearrangement joins TRBV30 to TRBJ1-1; TRBD1 might be the D (5 bases). The CDR3 is 14 residues long. V lost 5 bases to trimming and J lost 2 bases, with 15 bases between them. The V gene's germline CDR1 is GTSNPN and CDR2 SVGIG (reference sequence). The CDR3: CAWGPSQGNTEAFF. In nucleotides, the CDR3 is TGTGCCTGGGGACCCAGCCAGGGTAACACTGAAGCTTTCTTT.

V usage is TRBV30 and J usage is TRBJ1-1; possibly TRBD1 for D (6 bases). Trimming removed 4 bases at V and 3 bases at J, with 12 bases between. The CDR3 covers 13 residues. The germline V gene encodes CDR1 GTSNPN and CDR2 SVGIG (reference sequence). CDR3: CAWNPDSYTEAFF. Here the CDR3 DNA reads TGTGCCTGGAACCCGGACAGCTACACTGAAGCTTTCTTT.

The V gene is TRBV5-1, the J gene TRBJ1-2; unclear D gene. Trimming removed 0 bases at V and 9 bases at J, with 12 bases between. This CDR3 spans 13 amino acids. Germline CDR1 SGHRS, CDR2 YFSETQ. The chain's CDR3 is CASSLEVGASYTF. DNA for the CDR3: TGCGCCAGCAGCTTGGAGGTGGGAGCGAGCTACACCTTC.

The gene calls are TRBV5-4 and TRBJ1-6; D might be TRBD1 (5 bases). The V and J ends lost 3 bases and 5 bases respectively, with 9 bases between them. Germline assignment: CDR1 SGHNT and CDR2 YYREEE (reference sequence). The CDR3 sequence is 14 residues long. The CDR3 reads CASSSATDNSPLHF. DNA of the CDR3: TGTGCCAGCAGCTCGGCGACAGATAATTCACCCCTCCACTTT.

The chain links TRBV4-3 to TRBJ1-4; no clear D. In germline, CDR1 is LGHNA, CDR2 YSLEER. The V and J ends lost 1 base and 0 bases respectively, with 12 bases between them. The CDR3 contains 17 residues. CDR3 protein: CASSQGPTPSTNEKLFF. CDR3 bases: TGCGCCAGCAGCCAAGGACCCACCCCCTCAACTAATGAAAAACTGTTTTTT.

This clone was seen more than once but under ten times. This chain connects TRBV27 to TRBJ2-7; D possibly uses TRBD1 or TRBD2 (6 bases each). Germline V gives CDR1 MNHEY, CDR2 SMNVEV (reference sequence). This CDR3 region has 14 residues. With 6 bases removed from V and 3 bases from J, the gap between germline ends came to 15 bases. The CDR3 sequence: CASSPRLGGYEQYF. The DNA of the CDR3 is TGTGCCAGCAGCCCCAGACTAGGGGGCTACGAGCAGTACTTC.

The CDR3 here is CASSQGQGGLNEQFF. DNA for the CDR3: TGTGCCAGCTCACAGGGACAGGGAGGTTTGAATGAGCAGTTCTTC. V gene TRBV18 combines with J gene TRBJ2-1; 9 nucleotides agree with TRBD1. Per the germline V gene, CDR1 is KGHSH and CDR2 is LQKENI. J gave up 7 bases and V 4 bases, and 8 bases lay outside the gene matches. This CDR3 comprises 15 residues.